The rows below give T cell receptor beta chains drawn from one sample of a study of control samples from healthy donors and cancer patients. Clones were sequenced by immunoSEQ multiplex PCR, and TCRdb holds only the in-frame ones, with some missing. Altogether around 110,000 clones are present, 85% to 90% being singletons, with the ten largest covering around 1.1%. The sample consisted of PBMCs. The receptors come from a woman aged 45-59 years with colorectal cancer. Both conserved end residues are trimmed from each CDR3. A clone size is listed for some rows: how often the clone was seen (once, few, many), or a class if it is expanded.

ASSQEYGGGYNEQF | once | TRBJ2-1 | TRBV3-1/TRBV3-2
ASSQEAGGELF | once | TRBJ2-2 | TRBV3-1/TRBV3-2
AWSVNTAYEQY | . | TRBJ2-7 | TRBV30
ASSLFAGYGYT | . | TRBJ1-2 | TRBV2
ASSEATGRKETQY | . | TRBJ2-5 | TRBV6-1
ASSASTRGNTEAF | . | TRBJ1-1 | TRBV5-6
AWTYLDRVNEQF | once | TRBJ2-1 | TRBV30
SVGDRGTYEQY | . | TRBJ2-7 | TRBV29-1
ASGQLSTDTQY | . | TRBJ2-3 | TRBV30
ASRPGQGGPWYGYT | . | TRBJ1-2 | TRBV3-1/TRBV3-2
ASSIGLGQGNTEAF | . | TRBJ1-1 | TRBV19
ATGGSSYEQY | . | TRBJ2-7 | TRBV12-3/TRBV12-4
ASSAQTRSEQY | . | TRBJ2-7 | TRBV2
ASTRTVQETQY | . | TRBJ2-5 | TRBV6-5
ATSEQGQMNTEAF | . | TRBJ1-1 | TRBV15
ASSESRQGNEQF | . | TRBJ2-1 | TRBV10-1
ASTQGNTEAF | . | TRBJ1-1 | TRBV12-3/TRBV12-4
SVAGTGNNEQF | . | TRBJ2-1 | TRBV29-1
ASSPQVWGSGYEQY | . | TRBJ2-7 | TRBV7-6
ASSLPSGGAEETQY | . | TRBJ2-5 | TRBV5-4
ASRTSANYNEQF | once | TRBJ2-1 | TRBV19
ASSASKPSGANVLT | once | TRBJ2-6 | TRBV10-1
ASSLHGQGAGNEQF | . | TRBJ2-1 | TRBV7-3
ASSQALYREQY | . | TRBJ2-7 | TRBV14
AWRPGRGLVVRYGYT | . | TRBJ1-2 | TRBV30
ASSRQGTDTQY | . | TRBJ2-3 | TRBV7-6
ASSPGQGDQPQH | . | TRBJ1-5 | TRBV5-1
ASSPRGNSGNTIY | . | TRBJ1-3 | TRBV18
ASSLDNSAYEQY | . | TRBJ2-7 | TRBV7-7
ASSWRTTGTDTQY | . | TRBJ2-3 | TRBV5-4